A single sample is the source of the 25 T cell receptor beta chains below, sequenced in a study of T cell responses to AZD1222 COVID-19 vaccine. TCRdb keeps only in-frame clones here, not all; method: immunoSEQ multiplex PCR. The repertoire holds fewer than 100,000 clones, with more than 80% as singletons. The sequencing used peripheral blood, collected on day 0 of AZD1222 vaccination. These receptors all stem from an adult in good health.

This rearrangement joins TRBV19 to TRBJ2-7, with D possibly TRBD2 on 5 matching bases. V was pared by 6 bases and J by 3 bases, with 6 bases between. The CDR3 covers 11 residues. Germline CDR1 and CDR2: LNHDA and SQIVND (reference sequence). The CDR3 nucleotides are TGTGCCAGTAGCGGGAACTACGAGCAGTACTTC. Translating it yields CASSGNYEQYF.

V gene TRBV6-1 combines with J gene TRBJ2-1, with D possibly being TRBD1 (6 bases). The CDR3 totals 15 residues. CDR1 is MNHNS, CDR2 SASEGT, per germline. V was pared by 3 bases and J by 8 bases, with 17 bases between. CDR3 sequence reads: CASSETAGGVDEQFF. The CDR3 DNA sequence: TGTGCCAGCAGTGAGACCGCTGGGGGCGTTGATGAGCAGTTCTTC.

This clone was recorded only once. The CDR3 spells CAISPGVNYGYTF. The CDR3 nucleotides are TGTGCCATCAGCCCCGGGGTAAACTATGGCTACACCTTC. J is TRBJ1-2 and V is TRBV10-3, with D uncertain. V dropped 6 bases and J dropped 2 bases, with 10 bases sitting between them. This CDR3 is 13 amino acids long. Germline loops: CDR1 ENHRY, CDR2 SYGVKD.

This chain connects TRBV9 to TRBJ2-3, with 14 bases identical to TRBD2. The CDR3 loop spans 17 amino acids. Germline loops: CDR1 SGDLS, CDR2 YYNGEE. The J segment lost 2 bases and the V segment lost 4 bases, leaving 6 bases of the junction unmatched. Written as DNA, the CDR3 is TGTGCCAGCAGCTTAAGACTAGCGGGGGGGCTCACAGATACGCAGTATTTT. Protein: CASSLRLAGGLTDTQYF.

The V call is TRBV5-5, the J call TRBJ1-2; D remains unclear. This CDR3 has 15 amino acids. The V end lost 3 bases, the J end lost 8 bases, and 20 bases lay between the germline ends. The germline V gene encodes CDR1 SGHKS and CDR2 YYEKEE (reference sequence). The CDR3 spells CASSWVDLGPGGYTF. DNA of the CDR3: TGTGCCAGCAGCTGGGTTGATCTGGGCCCGGGAGGCTACACCTTC.

V usage is TRBV27 and J usage is TRBJ2-6; tentatively, D is TRBD1 (5 bases). This CDR3 is 16 amino acids long. CDR1 and CDR2 (germline): MNHEY, SMNVEV (reference sequence). Trimming pared 9 bases from V and 0 bases from J, leaving 15 bases between. The CDR3 reads CASSRQLISGANVLTF. CDR3 nucleotides: TGTGCCAGTAGTAGACAGTTAATCTCTGGGGCCAACGTCCTGACTTTC. Using reference TRBV27 and TRBJ2-6 for the parts outside the CDR3, the full variable domain is EAQVTQNPRYLITVTGKKLTVTCSQNMNHEYMSWYRQDPGLGLRQIYYSMNVEVTDKGDVPEGYKVSRKEKRNFPLILESPSPNQTSLYFCASSRQLISGANVLTFGAGSRLTVL.

This clone was recorded once. J is TRBJ2-5 and V is TRBV27; a weak D match, TRBD1 (5 bases). Germline CDR1 is MNHEY and CDR2 is SMNVEV (reference sequence). The CDR3 extends over 15 amino acids. Trimming stripped 0 bases from V and 3 bases from J, with 11 bases between. CDR3 in amino acids: CASSLSMGQKETQYF. CDR3 DNA sequence: TGTGCCAGCAGTTTATCGATGGGGCAGAAAGAGACCCAGTACTTC.

This rearrangement joins TRBV7-9 to TRBJ2-7; 15 nucleotides line up with TRBD2. Germline V CDR1 and CDR2: SEHNR, FQNEAQ (reference sequence). CDR3 length: 17 amino acids. With 4 bases clipped from V and 4 bases from J, the junction kept 8 bases outside the gene matches. The CDR3 bases are TGTGCCAGCAGCTCAGGGACTAGCGGGAGGATTGGGTACGAGCAGTACTTC. It specifies CASSSGTSGRIGYEQYF.

The chain is built from TRBV5-6 and TRBJ2-7, with D possibly called TRBD1 or TRBD2 (5 bases each). Trimming stripped 4 bases from V and 3 bases from J, with 17 bases between. Germline loops: CDR1 SGHDT, CDR2 YYEEEE. The CDR3 covers 15 residues. CDR3 protein: CASSRRRDLSYEQYF. The CDR3 DNA sequence: TGTGCCAGCAGCCGAAGAAGGGACCTCAGCTACGAGCAGTACTTC.

This rearrangement joins TRBV7-2 to TRBJ2-7; 15 bases align to TRBD2. With V trimmed by 4 bases and J by 6 bases, 4 bases remained unmatched. The CDR3 covers 15 residues. CDR1 and CDR2 (germline): SGHTA, FQGNSA. CDR3 DNA: TGTGCCAGCAGCTCAGGACTAGCGGGAGGGTCCGAGCAGTACTTC. The encoded protein is CASSSGLAGGSEQYF.

The chain has TRBV11-2 and TRBJ2-1, with 15 nucleotides matching TRBD2. The CDR3 covers 15 residues. Germline lookup yields CDR1 SGHAT and CDR2 FQNNGV. Trimming cost V 5 bases and J 10 bases; bases outside gene matches: 6. The CDR3: CASSPGLAGGQEQFF. The CDR3 nucleotides are TGTGCCAGCAGCCCCGGACTAGCGGGGGGGCAGGAGCAGTTCTTC.

The chain joins TRBV2 to TRBJ1-6; no firm D call. Germline V gives CDR1 SNHLY, CDR2 FYNNEI. Trimming removed 1 base at V and 11 bases at J, with 12 bases between. This CDR3 spans 14 amino acids. The CDR3 loop reads CASSEEIGRAPLHF. CDR3 nucleotide sequence: TGTGCCAGCAGTGAAGAGATAGGGAGAGCACCCCTCCACTTT. Drawing the rest from reference TRBV2 and TRBJ1-6, the complete variable domain is EPEVTQTPSHQVTQMGQEVILRCVPISNHLYFYWYRQILGQKVEFLVSFYNNEISEKSEIFDDQFSVERPDGSNFTLKIRSTKLEDSAMYFCASSEEIGRAPLHFGNGTRLTVT.

V is TRBV9 and J is TRBJ1-4; tentative D call: TRBD1 (5 bases). Germline V gene sequence: CDR1 SGDLS, CDR2 YYNGEE. V was cut by 2 bases and J by 4 bases, with 12 bases left in between. The CDR3 is 15 amino acids. The CDR3 sequence: CASSVTGTRNEKLFF. For the CDR3, the DNA is TGTGCCAGCAGCGTTACCGGGACCCGTAATGAAAAACTGTTTTTT.

The chain is built from TRBV4-1 and TRBJ1-3, with unresolved D. Germline assignment: CDR1 MGHRA and CDR2 YSYEKL. The CDR3 spans 13 residues. The V end lost 3 bases, the J end lost 4 bases, and 7 bases lay between the germline ends. The DNA of the CDR3 is TGCGCCAGCAGCCAGGGCCAAGGAAACACCATATATTTT. As protein: CASSQGQGNTIYF.

The V and J genes are TRBV19 and TRBJ2-4, with TRBD1 matching over 7 bases. The CDR3 covers 14 residues. V shed 9 bases and J 5 bases; nucleotides not matched to a gene: 10. Germline V gene lookup returns CDR1 LNHDA and CDR2 SQIVND (reference sequence). CDR3 region: CASKNRGAENIQYF. DNA of the CDR3: TGTGCCAGCAAGAACAGGGGAGCAGAAAACATTCAGTACTTC.

J is TRBJ2-1 and V is TRBV6-2 or TRBV6-3; D might be TRBD2 (6 bases). The CDR3 contains 16 residues. CDR1 MNHEY and CDR2 SVGEGT come from the germline V gene. V shed 3 bases and J shed 2 bases, with 14 bases lying between them. In DNA form, the CDR3 reads TGTGCCAGCAGTTATTCCGGGACTCCCGCCTACAATGAGCAGTTCTTC. Protein sequence: CASSYSGTPAYNEQFF.

This clone showed up many times. This chain joins TRBV7-2 and TRBJ2-1; D might be TRBD2 (6 bases). Trimming pared 1 base from V and 0 bases from J, leaving 10 bases between. Germline V gene sequence: CDR1 SGHTA, CDR2 FQGNSA. The CDR3 contains 16 residues. The CDR3 DNA sequence: TGTGCCAGCAGCTTAGGGGGGACTCCCTCCTACAATGAGCAGTTCTTC. Translated, it gives CASSLGGTPSYNEQFF.

The chain links TRBV6-2 or TRBV6-3 to TRBJ2-1; TRBD2 agrees at 12 bases. After removal of 2 bases from V and 2 bases from J, the junction contained 4 bases not matched to a gene. Looked up from germline, CDR1 is MNHEY and CDR2 is SVGEGT. The CDR3 has 17 amino acids. The CDR3 coding sequence is TGTGCCAGCAGTTACCGGACTAGCGGGACCACCTACAATGAGCAGTTCTTC. Its protein product is CASSYRTSGTTYNEQFF.

This clone was seen once. The chain uses TRBV11-2 and TRBJ1-1; 8 nucleotides match TRBD1. The V gene end was trimmed by 1 base and the J gene end by 4 bases; junction bases not matched to a gene: 2. The CDR3 spans 14 residues. Germline V gene sequence: CDR1 SGHAT, CDR2 FQNNGV. CDR3 residues: CASSLGTGSTEAFF. In DNA, the CDR3 is TGTGCCAGCAGCTTAGGGACAGGGAGCACTGAAGCTTTCTTT.

The CDR3 DNA is TGTGCCAGCAGCCCACAGGGAAGCGAGCAGTACTTC. This codes for CASSPQGSEQYF. The V and J genes are TRBV2 and TRBJ2-7; weak D call: TRBD1 (6 bases). Germline V gives CDR1 SNHLY, CDR2 FYNNEI. The CDR3 covers 12 residues. Between the trimmed V and J ends, which lost 6 bases and 6 bases, there was a span of 12 bases.

This sequence joins TRBV4-1 and TRBJ2-7, with TRBD2 matching 10 bases. CDR3 size: 15 residues. The V and J ends lost 4 bases and 5 bases, in that order; junction bases with no gene match: 8. Germline lookup yields CDR1 MGHRA and CDR2 YSYEKL. The DNA for the CDR3 is TGCGCCAGCAGCCCTCCTAGCGGGAGTAGGAACGAGCAGTACTTC. It yields the protein CASSPPSGSRNEQYF.

The chain employs TRBV30 and TRBJ2-5; TRBD1 agrees at 7 bases. The CDR3 is made up of 13 amino acids. Germline V lookup: CDR1 GTSNPN, CDR2 SVGIG (reference sequence). After removal of 7 bases from V and 2 bases from J, the junction contained 7 bases not matched to a gene. The CDR3 sequence is CASGGSVQETQYF. In nucleotides, the CDR3 is TGTGCCTCAGGGGGTAGTGTTCAAGAGACCCAGTACTTC.

The gene calls are TRBV10-3 and TRBJ2-5; D is undetermined. The V and J ends lost 0 bases and 1 base respectively, with 9 bases between them. CDR3 length: 15 amino acids. Per germline, CDR1 ENHRY and CDR2 SYGVKD. Here the CDR3 reads CAISESSQTQETQYF. The CDR3 nucleotides read TGTGCCATCAGTGAGTCCTCACAGACCCAAGAGACCCAGTACTTC.

V usage is TRBV15 and J usage is TRBJ2-5, with TRBD1 identical over 8 bases. The CDR3 extends over 14 amino acids. Germline V CDR1 and CDR2: LNHNV, YYDKDF (reference sequence). The ends lost 5 bases at V and 5 bases at J; junction bases unmatched: 7. The CDR3 nucleotides read TGTGCCACCAGCTTGAGGACAGGGCGGGAGACCCAGTACTTC. Its translation is CATSLRTGRETQYF. Filled out from reference TRBV15 and TRBJ2-5, the complete variable domain reads DAMVIQNPRYQVTQFGKPVTLSCSQTLNHNVMYWYQQKSSQAPKLLFHYYDKDFNNEADTPDNFQSRRPNTSFCFLDIRSPGLGDTAMYLCATSLRTGRETQYFGPGTRLLVL.

The chain couples TRBV11-2 to TRBJ1-4; D might be TRBD1 (5 bases). This CDR3 has 14 residues. The germline CDR1 and CDR2 sequences are SGHAT and FQNNGV. The V gene lost 5 bases and the J gene lost 7 bases, with 14 bases spanning the gap. The CDR3 coding sequence is TGTGCCAGCAGCCCCCTGGGGGGAGGTGAAAAACTGTTTTTT. Its translation: CASSPLGGGEKLFF.